Reported below is one TCR beta chain. Its specificity is unknown. The assay was immunoSEQ multiplex PCR, and TCRdb's table has in-frame clones only and misses some. Found here are some 96,000 clones, more than 75% of them singletons; the top ten hold 4.2%. This specimen belongs to a study of T cell responses to AZD1222 COVID-19 vaccine. The study, taken as a whole, reports: The donor cohort was predominantly white British with a female majority, and clonal diversity may have been underestimated. Without day 14 samples, only post-peak T cell repertoires were studied.

This specimen was peripheral blood, taken on day 0 of MenACWY control vaccination. This receptor was identified in an adult in good health.

The CDR3 bases are TGTGCCAGCAGCCCGCGACAGGGTACTAATGAAAAACTGTTTTTT. Translating it yields CASSPRQGTNEKLFF. The V call is TRBV7-2, the J call TRBJ1-4; 7 nucleotides agree with TRBD1. The CDR3 contains 15 residues. Germline V lookup: CDR1 SGHTA, CDR2 FQGNSA. Losses at the gene ends were 5 bases for V and 2 bases for J; bases not matched to a gene: 5.